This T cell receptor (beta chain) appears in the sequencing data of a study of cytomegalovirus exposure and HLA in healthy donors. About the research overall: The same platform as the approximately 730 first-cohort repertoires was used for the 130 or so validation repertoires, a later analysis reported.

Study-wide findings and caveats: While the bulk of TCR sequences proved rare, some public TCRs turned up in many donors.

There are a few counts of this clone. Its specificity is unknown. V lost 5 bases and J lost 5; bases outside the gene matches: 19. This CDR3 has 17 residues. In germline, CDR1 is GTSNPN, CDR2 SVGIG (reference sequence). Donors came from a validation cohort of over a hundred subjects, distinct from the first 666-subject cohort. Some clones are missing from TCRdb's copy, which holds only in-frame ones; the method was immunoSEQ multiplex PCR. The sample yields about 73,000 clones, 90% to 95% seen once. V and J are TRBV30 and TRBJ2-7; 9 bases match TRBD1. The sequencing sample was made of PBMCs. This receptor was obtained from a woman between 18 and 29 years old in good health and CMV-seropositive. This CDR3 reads CAWRRNRDRERGNEQYF. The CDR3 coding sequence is TGTGCCTGGCGTCGGAACCGGGACAGGGAGCGTGGAAACGAGCAGTACTTC.